Reported below is one T cell receptor (beta chain). Sequencing was performed with immunoSEQ multiplex PCR; in TCRdb, only in-frame clones are kept and a portion is missing. The table records roughly 150,000 clones, just under 85% of them present only once. This entry comes from a study of cytomegalovirus exposure and HLA in healthy donors. This CDR3 contains 13 residues. V lost 7 bases and J lost 8; bases outside the gene matches: 8. Germline assignment: CDR1 MNHNS and CDR2 SASEGT. Sequenced sample: PBMCs. The sequence derives from a man aged 25 to 40 in good health and CMV-seropositive. The V and J genes are TRBV6-1 and TRBJ2-1; 7 positions match TRBD1. This CDR3 reads CASKRQGLDEQFF. The CDR3 DNA sequence: TGTGCCAGCAAAAGACAGGGTCTCGATGAGCAGTTCTTC.